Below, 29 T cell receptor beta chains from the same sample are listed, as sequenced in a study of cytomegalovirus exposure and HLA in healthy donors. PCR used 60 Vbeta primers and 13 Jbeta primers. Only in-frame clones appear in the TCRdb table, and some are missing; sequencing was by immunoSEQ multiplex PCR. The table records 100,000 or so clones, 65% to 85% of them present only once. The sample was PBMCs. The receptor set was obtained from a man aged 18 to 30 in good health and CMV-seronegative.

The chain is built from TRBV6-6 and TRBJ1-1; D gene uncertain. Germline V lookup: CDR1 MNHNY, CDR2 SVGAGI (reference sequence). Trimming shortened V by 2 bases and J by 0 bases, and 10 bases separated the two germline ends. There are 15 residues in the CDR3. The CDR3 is CASSYPTHLNTEAFF. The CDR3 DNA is TGTGCCAGCAGTTACCCCACACATCTGAACACTGAAGCTTTCTTT.

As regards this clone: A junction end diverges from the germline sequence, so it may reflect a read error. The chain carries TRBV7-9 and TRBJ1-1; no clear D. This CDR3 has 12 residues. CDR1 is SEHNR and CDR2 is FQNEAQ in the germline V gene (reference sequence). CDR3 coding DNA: TGTTCCAGCAGCTTACCCGACACTGAAGCTTTCTTT. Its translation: CSSSLPDTEAFF.

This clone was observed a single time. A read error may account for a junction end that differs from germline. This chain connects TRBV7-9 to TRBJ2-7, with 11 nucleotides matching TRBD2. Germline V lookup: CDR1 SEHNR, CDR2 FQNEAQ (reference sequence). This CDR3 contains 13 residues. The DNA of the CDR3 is TGTTCCAGCAGCTTAGCGGGAGGGCGCGAGCAGTACTTC. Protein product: CSSSLAGGREQYF.

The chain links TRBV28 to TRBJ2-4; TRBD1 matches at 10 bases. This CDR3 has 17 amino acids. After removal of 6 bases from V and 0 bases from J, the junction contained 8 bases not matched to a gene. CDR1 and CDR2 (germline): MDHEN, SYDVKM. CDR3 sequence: CASSTWTGGEAKNIQYF. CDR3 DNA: TGTGCCAGCAGCACCTGGACAGGGGGGGAAGCCAAAAACATTCAGTACTTC.

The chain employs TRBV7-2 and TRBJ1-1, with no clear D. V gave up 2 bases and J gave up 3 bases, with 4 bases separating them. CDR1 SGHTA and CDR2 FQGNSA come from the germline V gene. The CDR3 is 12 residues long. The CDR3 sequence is CASSLSYTEAFF. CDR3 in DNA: TGTGCCAGCAGCTTAAGCTACACTGAAGCTTTCTTT.

The CDR3 DNA reads TGTGCCAGCAGCTTATACACGGGAGGGCCCTTCACCGGGGAGCTGTTTTTT. This codes for CASSLYTGGPFTGELFF. V and J are TRBV11-3 and TRBJ2-2; 8 bases match TRBD2. The CDR3 has 17 residues. CDR1 is SGHNT, CDR2 YENEEA, per germline. J was trimmed by 4 bases and V by 2 bases; bases with no gene match: 9.

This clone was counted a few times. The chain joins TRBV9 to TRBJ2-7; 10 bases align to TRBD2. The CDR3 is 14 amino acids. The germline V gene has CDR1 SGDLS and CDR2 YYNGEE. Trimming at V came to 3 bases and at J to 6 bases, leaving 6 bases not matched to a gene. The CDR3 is CASSASSGSTEQYF. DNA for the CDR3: TGTGCCAGCAGCGCCTCTAGCGGGAGTACCGAGCAGTACTTC.

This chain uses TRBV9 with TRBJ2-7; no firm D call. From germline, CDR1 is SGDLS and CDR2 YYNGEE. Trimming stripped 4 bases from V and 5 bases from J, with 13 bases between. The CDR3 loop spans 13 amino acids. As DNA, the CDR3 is TGTGCCAGCAGCCATGACAATTCTCACGAGCAGTACTTC. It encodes CASSHDNSHEQYF.

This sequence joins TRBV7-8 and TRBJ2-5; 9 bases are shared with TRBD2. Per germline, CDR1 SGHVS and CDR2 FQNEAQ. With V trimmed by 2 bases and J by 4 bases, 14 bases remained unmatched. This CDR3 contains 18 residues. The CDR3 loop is CASSLFLGAGGPTETQYF. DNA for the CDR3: TGTGCCAGCAGCTTATTCTTGGGGGCGGGAGGGCCCACAGAGACCCAGTACTTC.

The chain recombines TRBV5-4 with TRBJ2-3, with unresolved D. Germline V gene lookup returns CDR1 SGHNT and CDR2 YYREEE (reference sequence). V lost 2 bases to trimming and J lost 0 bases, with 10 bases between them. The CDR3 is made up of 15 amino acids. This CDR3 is CASSFNGGSTDTQYF. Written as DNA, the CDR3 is TGTGCCAGCAGCTTCAACGGCGGTAGCACAGATACGCAGTATTTT.

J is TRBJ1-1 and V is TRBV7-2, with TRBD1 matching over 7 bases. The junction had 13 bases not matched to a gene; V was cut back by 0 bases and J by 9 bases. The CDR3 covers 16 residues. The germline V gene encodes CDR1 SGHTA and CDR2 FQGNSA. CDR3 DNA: TGTGCCAGCAGCTTAGCTAGGCTAGGGACAGTGGACAAAGCTTTCTTT. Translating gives CASSLARLGTVDKAFF.

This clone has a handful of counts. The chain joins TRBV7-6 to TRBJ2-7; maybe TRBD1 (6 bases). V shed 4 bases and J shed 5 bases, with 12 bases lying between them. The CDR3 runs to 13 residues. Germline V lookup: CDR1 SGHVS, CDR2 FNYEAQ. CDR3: CASSSPGVDEQYF. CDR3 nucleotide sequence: TGTGCCAGCAGCTCCCCAGGGGTTGACGAGCAGTACTTC.

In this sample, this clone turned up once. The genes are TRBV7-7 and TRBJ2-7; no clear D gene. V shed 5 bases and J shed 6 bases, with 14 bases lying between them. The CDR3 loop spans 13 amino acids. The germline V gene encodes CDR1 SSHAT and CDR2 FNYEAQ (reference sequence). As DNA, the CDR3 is TGTGCCAGCAGCCCAGGCCCCCCGTCCGAGCAGTACTTC. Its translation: CASSPGPPSEQYF.

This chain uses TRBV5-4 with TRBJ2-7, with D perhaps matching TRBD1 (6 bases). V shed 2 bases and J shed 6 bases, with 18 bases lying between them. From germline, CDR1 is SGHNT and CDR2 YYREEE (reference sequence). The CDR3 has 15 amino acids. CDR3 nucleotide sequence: TGTGCCAGCAGCTTACCCGGGCAGGGGCCAGGCGAGCAGTACTTC. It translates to CASSLPGQGPGEQYF.

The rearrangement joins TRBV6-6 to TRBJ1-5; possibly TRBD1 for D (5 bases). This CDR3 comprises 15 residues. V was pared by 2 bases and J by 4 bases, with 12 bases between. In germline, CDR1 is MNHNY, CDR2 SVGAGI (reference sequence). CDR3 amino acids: CASSYGYKGNQPQHF. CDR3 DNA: TGTGCCAGCAGTTACGGCTATAAGGGGAATCAGCCCCAGCATTTT.

The CDR3 protein is CASSGYGTSNEQFF. In DNA form, the CDR3 reads TGTGCCAGCAGCGGCTACGGGACTTCCAATGAGCAGTTCTTC. This rearrangement joins TRBV7-2 to TRBJ2-1, with D maybe TRBD2 (6 bases). The CDR3 has 14 amino acids. CDR1 SGHTA and CDR2 FQGNSA come from the germline V gene. V was cut by 5 bases and J by 6 bases, with 14 bases left in between.

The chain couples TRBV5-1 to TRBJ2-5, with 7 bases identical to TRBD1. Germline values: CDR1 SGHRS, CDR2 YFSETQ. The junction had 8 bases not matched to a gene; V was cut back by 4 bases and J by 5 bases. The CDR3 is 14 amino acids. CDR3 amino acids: CASSPRQGGETQYF. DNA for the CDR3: TGCGCCAGCAGCCCGAGACAGGGTGGGGAGACCCAGTACTTC.

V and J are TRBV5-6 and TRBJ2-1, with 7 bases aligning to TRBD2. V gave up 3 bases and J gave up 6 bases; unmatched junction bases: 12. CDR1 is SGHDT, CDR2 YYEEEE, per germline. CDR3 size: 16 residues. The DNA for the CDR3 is TGTGCCAGCAGCTCTATTCGCGGGAGAACCACCAATGAGCAGTTCTTC. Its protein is CASSSIRGRTTNEQFF.

This CDR3 reads CASSSRGARYTEAFF. CDR3 in DNA: TGTGCCAGCAGCTCCCGCGGGGCGAGATACACTGAAGCTTTCTTT. The V call is TRBV5-6, the J call TRBJ1-1; possibly TRBD1 for D (5 bases). There are 15 residues in the CDR3. Trimming pared 3 bases from V and 3 bases from J, leaving 15 bases between. Germline V gene lookup returns CDR1 SGHDT and CDR2 YYEEEE. Full variable domain (remainder filled in from reference TRBV5-6 and TRBJ1-1): DAGVTQSPTHLIKTRGQQVTLRCSPKSGHDTVSWYQQALGQGPQFIFQYYEEEERQRGNFPDRFSGHQFPNYSSELNVNALLLGDSALYLCASSSRGARYTEAFFGQGTRLTVV.

The CDR3: CASSLGRSQPQHF. CDR3 bases: TGTGCCAGCAGCTTAGGAAGGAGTCAGCCCCAGCATTTT. This chain uses TRBV7-2 with TRBJ1-5; no clear D. The germline V gene has CDR1 SGHTA and CDR2 FQGNSA. The V gene lost 1 base and the J gene lost 6 bases, with 7 bases spanning the gap. This CDR3 region has 13 residues.

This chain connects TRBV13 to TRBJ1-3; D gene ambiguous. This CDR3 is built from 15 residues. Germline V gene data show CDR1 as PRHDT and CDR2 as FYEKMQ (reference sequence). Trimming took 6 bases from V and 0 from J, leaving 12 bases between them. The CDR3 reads CASRGEGASGNTIYF. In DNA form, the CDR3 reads TGTGCCAGCAGAGGAGAGGGTGCCTCTGGAAACACCATATATTTT.

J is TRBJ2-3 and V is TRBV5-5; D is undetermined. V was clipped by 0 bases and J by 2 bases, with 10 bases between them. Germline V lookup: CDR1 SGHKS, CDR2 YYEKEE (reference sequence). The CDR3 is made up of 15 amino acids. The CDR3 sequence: CASSLDSPFTDTQYF. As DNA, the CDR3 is TGTGCCAGCAGCTTGGACAGCCCCTTCACAGATACGCAGTATTTT.

CDR3 loop: CASASEENTEAFF. As DNA, the CDR3 is TGTGCCAGTGCGAGCGAGGAGAACACTGAAGCTTTCTTT. The chain has TRBV27 and TRBJ1-1; no reliable D call. V was shortened by 9 bases and J by 1 base, with 12 bases between the two germline ends. The V gene's germline CDR1 is MNHEY and CDR2 SMNVEV (reference sequence). The CDR3 covers 13 residues.

The CDR3 nucleotides read TGTGCCAGCGCACCTATCTCTGGAAACACCATATATTTT. Translated, it gives CASAPISGNTIYF. The chain combines TRBV11-3 with TRBJ1-3; D unresolved. Germline V gene lookup returns CDR1 SGHNT and CDR2 YENEEA. CDR3 length: 13 residues. V was pared by 8 bases and J by 0 bases, with 8 bases between.

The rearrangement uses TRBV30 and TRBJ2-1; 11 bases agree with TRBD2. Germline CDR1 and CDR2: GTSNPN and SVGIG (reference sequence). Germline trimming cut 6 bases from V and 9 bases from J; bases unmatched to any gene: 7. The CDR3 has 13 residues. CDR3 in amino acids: CACSSGRLTEQFF. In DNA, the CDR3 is TGTGCCTGCTCTAGCGGGAGGCTAACTGAGCAGTTCTTC.

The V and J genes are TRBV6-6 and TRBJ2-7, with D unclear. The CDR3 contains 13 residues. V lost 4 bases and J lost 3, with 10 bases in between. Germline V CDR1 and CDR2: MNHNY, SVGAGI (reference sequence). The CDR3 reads CASSLVRNYEQYF. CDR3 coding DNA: TGTGCCAGCAGTTTGGTCAGGAACTACGAGCAGTACTTC.

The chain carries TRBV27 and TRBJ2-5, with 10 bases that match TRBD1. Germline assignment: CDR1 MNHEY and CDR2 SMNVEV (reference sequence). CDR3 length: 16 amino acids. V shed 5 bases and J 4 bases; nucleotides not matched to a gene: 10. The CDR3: CASSPEGTGARETQYF. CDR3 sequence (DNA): TGTGCCAGCAGTCCAGAAGGGACAGGGGCCCGAGAGACCCAGTACTTC.

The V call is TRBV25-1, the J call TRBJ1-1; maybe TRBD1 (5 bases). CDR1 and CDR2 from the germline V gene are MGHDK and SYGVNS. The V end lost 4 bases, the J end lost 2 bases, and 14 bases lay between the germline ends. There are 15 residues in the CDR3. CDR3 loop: CASSVGFGGNTEAFF. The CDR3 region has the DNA TGTGCCAGCAGTGTCGGCTTCGGGGGTAACACTGAAGCTTTCTTT.

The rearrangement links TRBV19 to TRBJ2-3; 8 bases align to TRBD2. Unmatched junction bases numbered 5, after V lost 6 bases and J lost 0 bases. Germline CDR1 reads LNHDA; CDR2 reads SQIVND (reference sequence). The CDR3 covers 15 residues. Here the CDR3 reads CASSLGGRSTDTQYF. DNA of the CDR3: TGTGCCAGTAGCCTCGGCGGGAGGAGCACAGATACGCAGTATTTT.